Shown below are 19 T cell receptor beta chains from a single sample sequenced in a study of T cells after yellow fever vaccination. TCRdb re-called the 5' RACE reads with MiXCR, one entry per CDR3 protein. This sample yields about 350,000 distinct CDR3 sequences, of which about 4% are seen a single time; 20% to 25% belongs to the top ten. Sequenced here: PBMCs, sampled 5 days after the yellow fever booster vaccination. These receptors were collected from a man aged 18 to 30 who received the YFV17D yellow fever vaccine.

This clonotype has a handful of counts. The chain joins TRBV4-1 to TRBJ2-7, with D unclear. The CDR3 has 15 amino acids. V lost 1 base, J lost 3 bases, and 13 bases lay in between. Germline CDR1 is MGHRA and CDR2 is YSYEKL. The DNA of the CDR3 is TGCGCCAGCAGCCAAGTGGCGGAGAATGACTACGAGCAGTACTTC. Translated, it gives CASSQVAENDYEQYF.

The table lists this clonotype with many counts. The chain has TRBV7-9 and TRBJ2-5, with D perhaps matching TRBD1 (6 bases). The CDR3 covers 15 residues. The germline V gene encodes CDR1 SEHNR and CDR2 FQNEAQ (reference sequence). Trimming cost V 1 base and J 5 bases, with 14 bases left between them. CDR3 DNA: TGTGCCAGCAGCTTAGACAGGGTATCGCAGGAGACCCAGTACTTC. This translates into CASSLDRVSQETQYF.

This clonotype was counted ten times or more. V and J are TRBV3-1 and TRBJ1-1; D is unresolved. The germline CDR1 and CDR2 sequences are LGHDT and YNNKEL (reference sequence). Trimming left V 2 bases short and J 5 bases short, with 12 bases between. The CDR3 runs 14 residues. The CDR3 reads CASSQTRKETEAFF. CDR3 in DNA: TGTGCCAGCAGCCAAACGAGGAAAGAAACTGAAGCTTTCTTT. Looking up the rest from reference TRBV3-1 and TRBJ1-1 gives the full variable domain: DTAVSQTPKYLVTQMGNDKSIKCEQNLGHDTMYWYKQDSKKFLKIMFSYNNKELIINETVPNRFSPKSPDKAHLNLHINSLELGDSAVYFCASSQTRKETEAFFGQGTRLTVV.

This chain joins TRBV20-1 and TRBJ2-7, with D hard to call. The germline V gene has CDR1 DFQATT and CDR2 SNEGSKA (reference sequence). The CDR3 contains 13 residues. Trimming pared 2 bases from V and 3 bases from J, leaving 11 bases between. CDR3 DNA: TGCAGTGCTAGACTGGGTCCTAGCTACGAGCAGTACTTC. Its translation is CSARLGPSYEQYF.

This clonotype was found many times. The rearrangement joins TRBV5-6 to TRBJ2-3; D is uncertain. The germline CDR1 and CDR2 sequences are SGHDT and YYEEEE. V lost 4 bases and J 11 bases, leaving 14 bases between the germline ends. The CDR3 is made up of 12 amino acids. CDR3 sequence: CASSAGSGWQYF. CDR3 coding DNA: TGTGCCAGCAGCGCCGGGTCAGGCTGGCAGTATTTT.

This clonotype was recorded at least ten times. The rearrangement uses TRBV5-1 and TRBJ1-1, with unresolved D. Germline CDR1 reads SGHRS; CDR2 reads YFSETQ. CDR3 size: 14 residues. Trimming stripped 0 bases from V and 1 base from J, with 7 bases between. CDR3 coding DNA: TGCGCCAGCAGCTTGGCCGACGGGAACACTGAAGCTTTCTTT. Amino acid sequence: CASSLADGNTEAFF.

The chain links TRBV4-1 to TRBJ2-2, with TRBD2 identical over 9 bases. The V and J ends lost 1 base and 3 bases, in that order; junction bases with no gene match: 12. CDR3 length: 19 residues. Germline V gives CDR1 MGHRA, CDR2 YSYEKL. The CDR3 loop is CASSQVIRGGASDTGELFF. The CDR3 DNA is TGCGCCAGCAGCCAAGTGATCCGCGGGGGGGCAAGCGACACCGGGGAGCTGTTTTTT.

The rearrangement joins TRBV19 to TRBJ1-5; 8 nucleotides align to TRBD1. This CDR3 comprises 15 residues. Germline trimming cut 5 bases from V and 9 bases from J; bases unmatched to any gene: 12. From germline, CDR1 is LNHDA and CDR2 SQIVND (reference sequence). DNA of the CDR3: TGTGCCAGTAGTCAACGGGACAGGTCCTTGGGGCCCCAGCATTTT. Translated: CASSQRDRSLGPQHF.

V gene TRBV6-5 combines with J gene TRBJ2-3; 10 bases are shared with TRBD2. The CDR3 has 15 residues. Germline CDR1 and CDR2: MNHEY and SVGAGI. The J segment lost 9 bases and the V segment lost 7 bases, leaving 13 bases of the junction unmatched. CDR3 DNA sequence: TGTGCCAGCACCGGGTTAGCGGGGGGCCCTATGACGCAGTATTTT. Encoded protein: CASTGLAGGPMTQYF.

V and J are TRBV7-2 and TRBJ2-1, with 8 positions matching TRBD1. This CDR3 has 16 residues. Germline V gene data show CDR1 as SGHTA and CDR2 as FQGNSA. After removal of 0 bases from V and 7 bases from J, the junction contained 8 bases not matched to a gene. CDR3 sequence reads: CASSLAHGQGWNEQFF. CDR3 bases: TGTGCCAGCAGCTTAGCGCACGGACAGGGTTGGAATGAGCAGTTCTTC. Based on the CDR3 plus reference TRBV7-2 and TRBJ2-1, the full variable domain is GAGVSQSPSNKVTEKGKDVELRCDPISGHTALYWYRQSLGQGLEFLIYFQGNSAPDKSGLPSDRFSAERTGGSVSTLTIQRTQQEDSAVYLCASSLAHGQGWNEQFFGPGTRLTVL.

This clonotype was seen ten or more times. The chain links TRBV5-1 to TRBJ1-2; a possible D gene is TRBD1 (5 bases). V was cut by 6 bases and J by 2 bases, with 8 bases left in between. The CDR3 contains 12 residues. Germline CDR1 is SGHRS and CDR2 is YFSETQ. The CDR3 DNA follows: TGCGCCAGCAAACCAGGGAACTATGGCTACACCTTC. This encodes CASKPGNYGYTF.

The V call is TRBV4-1, the J call TRBJ1-6; D might be TRBD1 (5 bases). There are 17 residues in the CDR3. Trimming shortened V by 3 bases and J by 6 bases, and 18 bases separated the two germline ends. Germline-derived CDR1 and CDR2 are MGHRA and YSYEKL. Here the CDR3 DNA reads TGCGCCAGCAGCCATCGGTTCCTCCCCGGGGCTAATTCACCCCTCCACTTT. Its translation is CASSHRFLPGANSPLHF.

This clonotype was recorded at least ten times. The chain couples TRBV20-1 to TRBJ2-5; D unresolved. The V end lost 4 bases, the J end lost 1 base, and 19 bases lay between the germline ends. The CDR3 contains 16 residues. Germline loops: CDR1 DFQATT, CDR2 SNEGSKA (reference sequence). CDR3 residues: CSAIPPERRSQETQYF. CDR3 in DNA: TGCAGTGCTATTCCACCTGAGCGCCGCTCCCAAGAGACCCAGTACTTC.

This rearrangement joins TRBV20-1 to TRBJ2-3, with TRBD2 matching over 14 bases. CDR3 size: 15 residues. Germline CDR1 and CDR2: DFQATT and SNEGSKA (reference sequence). The junction had 5 bases not matched to a gene; V was cut back by 4 bases and J by 5 bases. CDR3 nucleotide sequence: TGCAGTGCTAAGGGACTAGCGGGGGAAGAAGATACGCAGTATTTT. Amino acids: CSAKGLAGEEDTQYF.

This clonotype was picked up many times. The chain couples TRBV7-2 to TRBJ1-1; D may be TRBD1 (6 bases). Trimming took off 2 bases at V and 7 bases at J, with 14 bases between the two ends. CDR3 length: 14 amino acids. Germline CDR1 SGHTA, CDR2 FQGNSA. The CDR3: CASSLQGPHFEAFF. The CDR3 region has the DNA TGTGCCAGCAGCTTACAGGGGCCCCACTTTGAAGCTTTCTTT.

This clonotype was observed a handful of times. The rearrangement joins TRBV20-1 to TRBJ2-5; D possibly uses TRBD1 or TRBD2 (5 bases each). V lost 0 bases and J 5 bases, leaving 13 bases between the germline ends. Germline V gene sequence: CDR1 DFQATT, CDR2 SNEGSKA (reference sequence). The CDR3 has 14 residues. The CDR3 nucleotides are TGCAGTGCTAGAGATCGGGGCAGGAGCGAGACCCAGTACTTC. This sequence encodes CSARDRGRSETQYF.

The gene calls are TRBV25-1 and TRBJ1-4; 7 nucleotides align to TRBD1. Germline lookup yields CDR1 MGHDK and CDR2 SYGVNS. With V trimmed by 3 bases and J by 5 bases, 3 bases remained unmatched. The CDR3 sequence is 14 residues long. The CDR3 sequence is CASSEGQWNEKLFF. DNA for the CDR3: TGTGCCAGCAGTGAGGGACAGTGGAATGAAAAACTGTTTTTT.

This clonotype was seen at least ten times. The V and J genes are TRBV25-1 and TRBJ2-1, with D unclear. CDR3 length: 13 amino acids. Trimming cost V 6 bases and J 8 bases, with 14 bases left between them. Per the germline V gene, CDR1 is MGHDK and CDR2 is SYGVNS. The CDR3 reads CASSRAPAYEQFF. Here the CDR3 DNA reads TGTGCCAGCAGCCGGGCCCCCGCTTATGAGCAGTTCTTC.

This clonotype was seen repeatedly, ten times or more. The rearrangement joins TRBV5-1 to TRBJ1-6; a weak D match, TRBD1 (5 bases). Germline CDR1 is SGHRS and CDR2 is YFSETQ. This CDR3 contains 15 residues. The V gene lost 3 bases and the J gene lost 6 bases, with 13 bases spanning the gap. The DNA for the CDR3 is TGCGCCAGCAGCTCCCGCAGGGCCCGTAATTCACCCCTCCACTTT. This translates into CASSSRRARNSPLHF.